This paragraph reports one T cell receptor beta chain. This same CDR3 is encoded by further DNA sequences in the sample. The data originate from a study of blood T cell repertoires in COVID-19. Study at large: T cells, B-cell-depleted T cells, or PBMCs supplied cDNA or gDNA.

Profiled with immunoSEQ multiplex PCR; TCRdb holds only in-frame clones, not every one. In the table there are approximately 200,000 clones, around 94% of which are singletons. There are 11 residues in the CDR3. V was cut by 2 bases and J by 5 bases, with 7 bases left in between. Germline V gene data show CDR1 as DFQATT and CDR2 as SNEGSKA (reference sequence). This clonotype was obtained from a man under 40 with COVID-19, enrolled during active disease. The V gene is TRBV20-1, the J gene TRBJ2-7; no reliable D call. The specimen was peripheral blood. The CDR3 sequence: CSARSGHEQYF. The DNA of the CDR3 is TGCAGTGCTAGATCTGGCCACGAGCAGTACTTC.